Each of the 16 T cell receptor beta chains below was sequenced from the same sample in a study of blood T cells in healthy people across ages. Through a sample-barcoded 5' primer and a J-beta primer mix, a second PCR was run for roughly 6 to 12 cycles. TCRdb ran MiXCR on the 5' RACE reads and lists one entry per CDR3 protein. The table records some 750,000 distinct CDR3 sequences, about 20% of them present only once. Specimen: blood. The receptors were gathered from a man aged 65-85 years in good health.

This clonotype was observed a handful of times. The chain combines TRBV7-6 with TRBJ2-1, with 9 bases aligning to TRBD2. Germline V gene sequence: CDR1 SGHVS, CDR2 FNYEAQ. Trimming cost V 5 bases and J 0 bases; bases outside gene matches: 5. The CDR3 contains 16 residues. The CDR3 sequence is CASSSLAGASYNEQFF. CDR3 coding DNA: TGTGCCAGCAGCAGCTTAGCGGGGGCCTCCTACAATGAGCAGTTCTTC.

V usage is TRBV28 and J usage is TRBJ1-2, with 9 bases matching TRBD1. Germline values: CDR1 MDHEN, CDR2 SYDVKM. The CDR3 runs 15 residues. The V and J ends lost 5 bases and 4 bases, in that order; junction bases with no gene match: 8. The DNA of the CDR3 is TGTGCCAGCAGTCTCCCGGGACAGGGAGGCTATGGCTACACCTTC. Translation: CASSLPGQGGYGYTF.

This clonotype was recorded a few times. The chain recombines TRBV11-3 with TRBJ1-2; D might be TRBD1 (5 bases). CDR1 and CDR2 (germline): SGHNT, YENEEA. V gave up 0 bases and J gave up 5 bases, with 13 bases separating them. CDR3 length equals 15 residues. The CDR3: CASSLDPQGLYGYTF. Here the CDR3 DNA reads TGTGCCAGCAGCTTAGATCCCCAGGGACTATATGGCTACACCTTC.

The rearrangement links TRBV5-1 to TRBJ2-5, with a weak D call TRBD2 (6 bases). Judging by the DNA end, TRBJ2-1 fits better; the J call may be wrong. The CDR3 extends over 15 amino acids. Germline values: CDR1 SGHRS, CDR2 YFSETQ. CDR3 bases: TGCGCCAGCAGCTTTGGACTGGTGGGGGGCAATGAGCAGTTCTTC. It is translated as CASSFGLVGGNEQFF.

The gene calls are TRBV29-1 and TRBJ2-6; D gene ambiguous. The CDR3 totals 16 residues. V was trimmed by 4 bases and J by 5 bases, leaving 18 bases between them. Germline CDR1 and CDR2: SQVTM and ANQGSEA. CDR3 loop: CSVGLTGILRANVLTF. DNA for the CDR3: TGCAGCGTTGGCCTGACCGGAATCCTCCGGGCCAACGTCCTGACTTTC.

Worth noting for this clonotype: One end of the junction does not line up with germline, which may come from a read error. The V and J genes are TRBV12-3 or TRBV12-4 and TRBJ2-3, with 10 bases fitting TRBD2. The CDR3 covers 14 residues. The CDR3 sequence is CASSSSGSTDAQYF. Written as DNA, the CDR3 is TGTGCCAGCAGTTCTAGCGGGAGCACAGATGCGCAGTATTTT.

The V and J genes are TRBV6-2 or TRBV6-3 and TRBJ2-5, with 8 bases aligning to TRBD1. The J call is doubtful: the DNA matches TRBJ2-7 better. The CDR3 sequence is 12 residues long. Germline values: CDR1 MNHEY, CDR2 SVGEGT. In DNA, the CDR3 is TGTGCCAGCACCAGGACAGGGAGCGAGCAGTACTTC. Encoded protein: CASTRTGSEQYF.

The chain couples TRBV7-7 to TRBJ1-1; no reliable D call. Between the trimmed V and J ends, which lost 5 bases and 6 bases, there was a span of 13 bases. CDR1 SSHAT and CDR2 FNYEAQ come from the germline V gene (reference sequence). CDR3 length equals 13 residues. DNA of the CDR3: TGTGCCAGCAGCGCTAAGGTTAACTCTGAAGCTTTCTTT. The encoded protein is CASSAKVNSEAFF.

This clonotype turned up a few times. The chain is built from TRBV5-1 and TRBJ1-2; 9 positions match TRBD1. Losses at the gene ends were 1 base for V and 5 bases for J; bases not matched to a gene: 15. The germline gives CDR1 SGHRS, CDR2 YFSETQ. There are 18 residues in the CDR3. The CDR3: CASSLSPPGTGTVYGYTF. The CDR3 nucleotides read TGCGCCAGCAGCTTGTCTCCACCCGGGACAGGGACGGTTTATGGCTACACCTTC.

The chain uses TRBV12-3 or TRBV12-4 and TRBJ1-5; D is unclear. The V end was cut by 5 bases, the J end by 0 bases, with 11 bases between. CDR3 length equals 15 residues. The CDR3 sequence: CASSPEMLSNQPQHF. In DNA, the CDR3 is TGTGCCAGCAGTCCGGAAATGCTTAGCAATCAGCCCCAGCATTTT.

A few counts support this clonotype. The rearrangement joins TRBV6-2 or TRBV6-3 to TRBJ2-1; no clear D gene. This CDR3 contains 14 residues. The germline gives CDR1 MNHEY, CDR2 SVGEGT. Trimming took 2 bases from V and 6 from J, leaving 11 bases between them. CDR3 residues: CASSYLRPSNEQFF. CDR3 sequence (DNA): TGTGCCAGCAGTTACCTCCGTCCCTCCAATGAGCAGTTCTTC.

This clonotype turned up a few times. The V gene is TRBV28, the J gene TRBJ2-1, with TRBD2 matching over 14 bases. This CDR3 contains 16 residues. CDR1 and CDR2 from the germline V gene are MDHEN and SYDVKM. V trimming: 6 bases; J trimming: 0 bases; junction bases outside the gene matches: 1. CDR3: CASRGLAGGSYNEQFF. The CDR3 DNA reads TGTGCCAGCAGAGGACTAGCGGGAGGCTCCTACAATGAGCAGTTCTTC.

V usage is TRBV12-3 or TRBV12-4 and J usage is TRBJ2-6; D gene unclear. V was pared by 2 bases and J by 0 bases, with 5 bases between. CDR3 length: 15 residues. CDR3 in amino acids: CASSLWDSGANVLTF. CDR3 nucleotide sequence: TGTGCCAGCAGTTTATGGGACTCTGGGGCCAACGTCCTGACTTTC.

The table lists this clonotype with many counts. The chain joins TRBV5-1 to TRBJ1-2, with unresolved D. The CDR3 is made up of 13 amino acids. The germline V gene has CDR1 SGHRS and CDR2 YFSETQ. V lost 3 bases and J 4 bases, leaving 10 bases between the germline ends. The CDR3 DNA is TGCGCCAGCAGCTCCCCTGGGGTCTATGGCTACACCTTC. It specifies CASSSPGVYGYTF.

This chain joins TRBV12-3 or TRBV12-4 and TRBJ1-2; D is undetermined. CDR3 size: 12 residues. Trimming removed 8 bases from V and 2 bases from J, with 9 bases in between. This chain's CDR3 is CASRVGNYGYTF. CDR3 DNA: TGTGCCAGCCGAGTGGGGAACTATGGCTACACCTTC.

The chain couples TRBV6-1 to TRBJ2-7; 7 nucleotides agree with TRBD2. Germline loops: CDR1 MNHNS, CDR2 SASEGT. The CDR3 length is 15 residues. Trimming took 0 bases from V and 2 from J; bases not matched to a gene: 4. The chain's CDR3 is CASSEAAGTTYEQYF. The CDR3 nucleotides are TGTGCCAGCAGTGAAGCGGCGGGGACTACCTACGAGCAGTACTTC.